This T cell receptor beta chain originates from a study of cytomegalovirus exposure and HLA in healthy donors (dated by TCRdb to 2017 to 2019). With regard to the full study: In an earlier analysis of 550 to 750 of the donors, 276 Gb of sequence data and 100 million or so unique TCR beta sequences from 150 million to 200 million T cells were reported. Typing coverage differed by locus: A, B, C, DRB1 and DQB1 were typed in about 629-640 donors, DQA1 in 522, DPA1 in 600 to 610, and DPB1 in roughly 450. An earlier analysis of approximately 580 of the donors used high-throughput TCR beta sequencing to judge whether each TCR beta V gene segment behaved as functional or pseudogenic. Every repertoire in the discovery cohort had been generated on one and the same sequencing platform. Donor age, sex, ethnicity and CMV serostatus were compiled alongside the repertoire data. The later analysis used no new phenotypic data to find candidate immune exposures, relying instead on TCR beta sequences and their occurrence across donors. Roughly five DR-DQ haplotypes were handled as single units for association and clustering because linkage in the cohort was strong. HLA typing covered class I and class II loci at four-digit resolution. High-throughput TCR immunosequencing, statistical association of individual TCRs with disease status, and machine learning were combined to predict cytomegalovirus infection status. Of the roughly 390 genotyped donors, approximately 80% were placed in the genetic ancestry cluster associated with self-reported Caucasian donors. Using immunosequencing, the study profiled T cell repertoires from 500 to 800 subjects and related those repertoires to cytomegalovirus serostatus. The study aimed to test whether cataloging public T cell receptors could reveal signatures of past pathogen exposure. Besides the first cohort of hundreds of subjects, a separate validation cohort made up of over 100 different subjects was used. Approximately 300 gigabases of sequencing data and 70 million to 95 million unique TCR sequences made up an early release that covered approximately 700 HLA-typed donors. Among 300 to 500 genotyped donors of the cohort, an average of approximately 240,000 unique TCR beta nucleotide sequences was sequenced per donor, of which 15% to 20% were non-productive. A later genetic analysis used genome-wide SNP genotypes for about three fifths of the 666 donors, treating that subset as a discovery cohort. A later analysis re-examined previously published TCR beta repertoires from several hundred donors and added high-resolution HLA genotyping to investigate patterns of TCR occurrence. Results the study describes overall, beyond this receptor: In this cohort, only TCR beta chains were sequenced, and detectable features were limited by the absence of alpha or paired-chain data. A group of highly shared sequence variants was considered likely to be a technical artifact of the sequencing pipeline. According to a later analysis, TCR association rates differed among HLA loci, with DRB1 alleles showing the most associated TCRs and HLA-C alleles showing the fewest. A later analysis found that most CMV-associated TCR beta chains appeared HLA-restricted, with HLA associations seemingly driven largely by CMV exposure. HLA typing was unavailable for some donors at each locus, so association tests used only the typed subset. In a later analysis, HLA-associated TCR beta chains were found to be more clonally expanded and to have lower generation probabilities than equally common non-associated chains. In an earlier analysis of some 500 of the donors, most TCR beta V segments were observed in productive rearrangements about 90% or about 30% of the time, broadly matching IMGT annotations. The study gave a list of some 150 TCR beta chains associated with cytomegalovirus. While some public TCRs were present in many individuals, most TCR sequences turned up only very rarely across donors. When HLA alleles, especially DR and DQ, strongly co-occurred, attributing TCR associations to individual alleles was difficult. Specific HLA alleles were associated with 15,000 to 20,000 TCR beta sequences at a false discovery rate of 0.05 in a later analysis. The classifier was reported to diagnose cytomegalovirus status with high specificity and sensitivity in both the original and validation cohorts. According to a later genetic analysis, donors in an Asian-associated ancestry cluster had fewer N-insertions in productive TCRs than the approximately 710-donor mean. V-gene and J-gene trimming of TCR beta chains was associated with a missense DCLRE1C variant in a later genetic analysis, and the association was replicated in an independent cohort. The only immune exposure information available for the cohort was CMV serostatus. Several of the top co-occurrence clusters appeared to be linked to parvovirus B19, influenza, CMV and Epstein-Barr virus, according to a later analysis. Because the 87-base-pair reads could not distinguish some IMGT-functional V segments, including TRBV6-2 and TRBV6-3, those segments were excluded. In vitro tests confirmed that a few of the cytomegalovirus-associated TCR beta chains recognize cytomegalovirus antigens. Because counts were too low, more than 15 rarely observed V segments, including chromosome 9 orphons, were left out of the earlier analysis of about 620 of the donors. Presence/absence analyses assumed roughly uniform sequencing depth across donors, an assumption that may not hold. A further reported finding was that TCR beta sequences accurately predicted the HLA-A and HLA-B alleles for most subjects in the first cohort. According to the authors, the approach could potentially be generalized to other disease states and immunological phenotypes. Correlated functional status among segregating V segments might be attributable to linkage disequilibrium, but an unknown experimental factor could not be ruled out.

As to this clone: Which antigen it targets is not known. No much larger clonotype is one base removed from it; base qualities were not supplied.

V is clipped by 5 bases and J by 2 bases, and the sequence between their germline boundaries is 17 bases long. The CDR3 holds 16 amino acids from the cysteine to the phenylalanine. Only the CDR3 DNA is retained, 48 bases long and in frame from the first base. In the germline V gene (reference sequence), CDR1 corresponds to LNHDA and CDR2 to SQIVND. Libraries were constructed by the immunoSEQ multiplex PCR assay. A mixture of 60 forward primers for TCR Vbeta segments and 13 reverse primers for TCR Jbeta segments was used in the multiplex PCR. The CDR3 region of rearranged TCR beta genes was amplified from genomic DNA by a multiplex PCR assay. On the Illumina HiSeq System, the amplified TCR beta libraries were sequenced as 87-base-pair reads. Regarding the original processing steps: Across the 600 to 700 repertoires, a later analysis counted 60 million to 90 million unique TCR beta chains, 9 million to 14 million of which were shared by at least two donors. A nearest-neighbor algorithm error-corrected the raw reads and collapsed the reads into unique sequences, merging closely related sequences to remove PCR and sequencing errors. V, D and J gene segments were assigned by aligning CDR3 sequences to IMGT reference sequences. For a sequence to be retained, a match of at least six nucleotides was required to both a V gene segment and a J gene segment. A rearrangement counted as productive if the CDR3 had no stop codons and remained in frame with V and J, and every other rearrangement counted as non-productive. Following IMGT convention, CDR3 was defined as the stretch from the second conserved V-encoded cysteine up to the conserved J-encoded phenylalanine. The earlier analysis of approximately 500 of the donors excluded sequences that lacked an unambiguous match to a single V gene segment. An earlier analysis of approximately 590 of the donors called V segments functional above 56.7% productive rearrangements and segregating when the between-donor standard deviation exceeded 5%. A statistical classification framework was developed to diagnose cytomegalovirus status using the catalog of TCR beta chain sequences. A later analysis assigned V and J genes by comparing TCR nucleotide sequences with IMGT/GENE-DB human TR gene sequences. In a later analysis, CDR3 sequences and most-parsimonious VDJ recombination scenarios were assigned using the TCRdist pipeline. A later analysis defined each TCR beta chain by its CDR3 amino acid sequence plus V-gene family, and excluded reads lacking a unique V-gene family. A later analysis removed 550 to 650 highly shared, low-generation-probability nucleotide sequences to deal with suspected cross-contamination and a sequencing artifact. In a later analysis, a clonal expansion index for each public chain was calculated from normalized within-repertoire ranks of inferred template counts. In a later analysis, generation probabilities were computed using a VDJ recombination model fitted to out-of-frame rearrangements, and the results were checked against IGoR. In a later analysis, TCR-TCR, TCR-HLA and TCR-CMV co-occurrence was scored with hypergeometric tests, and a repertoire-size bias correction was applied to TCR pairs. In a later analysis, false discovery rates were estimated by permuting HLA or CMV assignments 20 times. In a later analysis, co-occurring TCRs were grouped using DBSCAN, with TCRdist sequence similarity added in when clustering inside HLA-allele-positive subsets. Repertoires with fewer than 30,000 or more than 120,000 public chains, plus five repertoires with anomalous nucleotide sharing, were excluded from co-occurrence clustering. The source is immuneACCESS, and TCRdb retained only in-frame sequences with V and J called. Part of the clones is not carried over; for the studies checked, unresolved V genes explain less than half of this, and the remainder is unexplained. That table gives V, J and clone size, and the DNA gave D and trimming. The table for this sample lists about 160,000 clones; about three quarters of them were counted only once. The ten largest clones take up around 3.1% of the sample.

In total, fewer than 750 healthy bone marrow donors made up the cohort. All cohort members were sampled while nominally healthy, although unrecorded immune exposures were likely present. The donor tested CMV seronegative, placing the donor among the 350 or so seronegative members of the cohort. A peripheral blood sample was collected from each donor, and TCR beta sequencing was performed on peripheral blood mononuclear cells. The Qiagen DNeasy Blood Extraction Kit was used to extract genomic DNA from the blood cell samples. Material for sequencing was PBMCs. The receptor chain draws on TRBV19 and TRBJ2-3; the D gene is possibly TRBD2, with 5 bases matching. The TCR comes from a woman in her 40s in good health and CMV-seronegative. This receptor has the CDR3 CASSPSWGAPTDTQYF. In nucleotide form, the sequence is TGTGCCAGTAGTCCTAGTTGGGGAGCCCCCACAGATACGCAGTATTTT.